The entry below describes one T cell receptor (beta chain). From germline, CDR1 is MGHRA and CDR2 YSYEKL. CDR3 length: 17 residues. Trimming removed 0 bases from V and 8 bases from J, with 19 bases in between. This entry is derived from a study of blood T cells in healthy people across ages. The second PCR ran about 6 to 12 cycles with a sample-barcoded 5' primer and J-beta primers. TCRdb fed the 5' RACE reads into MiXCR, producing one record per CDR3 protein. The sample yields roughly 1,800,000 distinct CDR3 sequences, around half seen once. This sequence joins TRBV4-1 and TRBJ2-2; perhaps TRBD1 as D (6 bases). What was sequenced was blood. The clonotype was recovered from a woman in her thirties or forties in good health. The CDR3 loop is CASSQDPAGGGVGELFF. DNA of the CDR3: TGCGCCAGCAGCCAAGACCCAGCCGGTGGGGGCGTAGGGGAGCTGTTTTTT.